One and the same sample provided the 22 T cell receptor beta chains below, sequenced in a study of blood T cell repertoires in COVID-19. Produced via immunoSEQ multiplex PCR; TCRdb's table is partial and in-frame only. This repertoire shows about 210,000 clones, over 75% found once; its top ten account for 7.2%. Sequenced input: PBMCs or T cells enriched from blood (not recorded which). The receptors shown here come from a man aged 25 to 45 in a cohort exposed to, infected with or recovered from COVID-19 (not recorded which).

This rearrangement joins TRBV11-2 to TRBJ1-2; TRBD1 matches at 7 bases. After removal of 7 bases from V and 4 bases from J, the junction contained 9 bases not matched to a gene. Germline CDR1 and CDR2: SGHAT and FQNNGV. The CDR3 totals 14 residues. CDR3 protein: CASTKGGQFYGYTF. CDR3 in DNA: TGTGCCAGCACCAAAGGGGGACAGTTCTATGGCTACACCTTC.

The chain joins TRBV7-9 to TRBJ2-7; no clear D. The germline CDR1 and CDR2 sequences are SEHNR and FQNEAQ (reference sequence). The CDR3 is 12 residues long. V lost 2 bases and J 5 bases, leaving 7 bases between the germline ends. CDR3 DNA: TGTGCCAGCAGCTTAAGCACCCACGAGCAGTACTTC. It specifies CASSLSTHEQYF.

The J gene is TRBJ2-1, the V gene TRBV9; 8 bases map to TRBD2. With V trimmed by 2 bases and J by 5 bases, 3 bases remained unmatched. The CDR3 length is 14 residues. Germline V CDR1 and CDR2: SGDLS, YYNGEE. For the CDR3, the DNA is TGTGCCAGCAGCGTTAGCGGGACCAACAATGAGCAGTTCTTC. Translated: CASSVSGTNNEQFF.

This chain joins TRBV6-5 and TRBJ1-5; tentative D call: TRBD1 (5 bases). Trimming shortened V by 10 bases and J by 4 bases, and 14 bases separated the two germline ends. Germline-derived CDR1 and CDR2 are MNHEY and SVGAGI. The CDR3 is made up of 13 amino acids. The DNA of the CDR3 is TGTGCCACCCGACGGGGGGGGAATCAGCCCCAGCATTTT. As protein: CATRRGGNQPQHF.

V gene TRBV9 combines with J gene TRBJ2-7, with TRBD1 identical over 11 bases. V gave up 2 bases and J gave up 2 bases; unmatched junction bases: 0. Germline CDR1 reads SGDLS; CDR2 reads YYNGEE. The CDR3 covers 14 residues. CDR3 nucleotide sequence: TGTGCCAGCAGCGTGGACAGGGGGCCCTACGAGCAGTACTTC. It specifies CASSVDRGPYEQYF.

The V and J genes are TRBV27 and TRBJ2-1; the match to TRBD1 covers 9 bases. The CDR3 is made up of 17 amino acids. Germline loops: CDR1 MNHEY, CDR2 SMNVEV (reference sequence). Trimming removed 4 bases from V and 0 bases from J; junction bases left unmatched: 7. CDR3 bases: TGTGCCAGCAGTTCGGGGACAGGGCCTCTCTCCTACAATGAGCAGTTCTTC. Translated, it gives CASSSGTGPLSYNEQFF.

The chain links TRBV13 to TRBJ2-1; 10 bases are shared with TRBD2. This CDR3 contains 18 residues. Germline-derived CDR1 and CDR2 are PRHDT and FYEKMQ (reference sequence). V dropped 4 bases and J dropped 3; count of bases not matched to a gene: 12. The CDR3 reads CASSSVARKREGYNEQFF. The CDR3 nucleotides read TGTGCCAGCAGCTCCGTAGCTCGGAAGCGGGAGGGCTACAATGAGCAGTTCTTC.

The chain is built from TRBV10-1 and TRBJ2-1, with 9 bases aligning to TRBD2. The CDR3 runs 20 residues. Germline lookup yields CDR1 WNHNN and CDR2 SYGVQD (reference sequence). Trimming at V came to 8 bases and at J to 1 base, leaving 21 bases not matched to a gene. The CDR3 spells CASPLVLAGTVMESYNEQFF. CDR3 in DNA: TGCGCCAGCCCCCTTGTGCTAGCGGGAACTGTTATGGAATCCTACAATGAGCAGTTCTTC.

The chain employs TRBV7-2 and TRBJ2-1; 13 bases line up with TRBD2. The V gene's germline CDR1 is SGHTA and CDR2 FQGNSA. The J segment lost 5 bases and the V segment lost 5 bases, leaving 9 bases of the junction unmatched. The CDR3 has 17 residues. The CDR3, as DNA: TGTGCCAGCAGCGACGCTACTAGCGGGAGGGGCCACAATGAGCAGTTCTTC. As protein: CASSDATSGRGHNEQFF. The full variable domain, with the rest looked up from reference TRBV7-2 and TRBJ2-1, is GAGVSQSPSNKVTEKGKDVELRCDPISGHTALYWYRQSLGQGLEFLIYFQGNSAPDKSGLPSDRFSAERTGGSVSTLTIQRTQQEDSAVYLCASSDATSGRGHNEQFFGPGTRLTVL.

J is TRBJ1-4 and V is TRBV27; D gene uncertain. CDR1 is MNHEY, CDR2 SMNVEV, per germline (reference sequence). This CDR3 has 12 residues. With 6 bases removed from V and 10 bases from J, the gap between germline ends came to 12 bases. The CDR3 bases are TGTGCCAGCAGCCTCCCTCGGGGAAAACTGTTTTTT. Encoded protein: CASSLPRGKLFF.

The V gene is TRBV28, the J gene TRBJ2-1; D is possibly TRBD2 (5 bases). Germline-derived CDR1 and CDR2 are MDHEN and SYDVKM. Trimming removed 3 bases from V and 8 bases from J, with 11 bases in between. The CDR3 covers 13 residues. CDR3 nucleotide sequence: TGTGCCAGCAGTTTGGTGAGGGATTATGAGCAGTTCTTC. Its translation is CASSLVRDYEQFF.

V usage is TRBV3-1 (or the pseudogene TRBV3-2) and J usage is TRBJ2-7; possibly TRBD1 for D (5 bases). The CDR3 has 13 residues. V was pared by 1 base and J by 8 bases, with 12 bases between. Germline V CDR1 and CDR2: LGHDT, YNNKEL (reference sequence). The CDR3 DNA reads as TGTGCCAGCAGCCAAGCTACAGGAACAAAGCAGTACTTC. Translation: CASSQATGTKQYF.

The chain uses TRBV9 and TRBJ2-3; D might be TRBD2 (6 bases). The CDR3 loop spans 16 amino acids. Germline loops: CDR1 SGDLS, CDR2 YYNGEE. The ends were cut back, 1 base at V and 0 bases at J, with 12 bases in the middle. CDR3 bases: TGTGCCAGCAGCGTACTTCCCAGCGGGAGCACAGATACGCAGTATTTT. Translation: CASSVLPSGSTDTQYF. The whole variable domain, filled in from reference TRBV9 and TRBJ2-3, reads DSGVTQTPKHLITATGQRVTLRCSPRSGDLSVYWYQQSLDQGLQFLIQYYNGEERAKGNILERFSAQQFPDLHSELNLSSLELGDSALYFCASSVLPSGSTDTQYFGPGTRLTVL.

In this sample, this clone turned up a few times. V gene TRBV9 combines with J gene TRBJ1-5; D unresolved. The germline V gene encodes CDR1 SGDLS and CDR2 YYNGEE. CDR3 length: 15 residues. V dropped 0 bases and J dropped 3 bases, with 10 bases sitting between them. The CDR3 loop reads CASSVVPRHNQPQHF. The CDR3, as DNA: TGTGCCAGCAGCGTAGTACCCCGACACAATCAGCCCCAGCATTTT.

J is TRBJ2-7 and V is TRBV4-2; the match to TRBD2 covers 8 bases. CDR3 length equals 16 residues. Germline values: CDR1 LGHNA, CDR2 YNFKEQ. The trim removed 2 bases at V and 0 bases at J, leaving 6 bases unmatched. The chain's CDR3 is CASSQPGGGSSYEQYF. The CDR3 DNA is TGTGCCAGCAGCCAACCGGGAGGGGGGAGCTCCTACGAGCAGTACTTC.

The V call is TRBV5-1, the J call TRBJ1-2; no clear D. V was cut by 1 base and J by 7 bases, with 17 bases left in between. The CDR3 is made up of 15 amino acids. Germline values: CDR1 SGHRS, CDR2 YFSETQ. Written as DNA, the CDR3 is TGCGCCAGCAGCTTGCCCCCCACCGGTTCTGGTGGCTACACCTTC. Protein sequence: CASSLPPTGSGGYTF.

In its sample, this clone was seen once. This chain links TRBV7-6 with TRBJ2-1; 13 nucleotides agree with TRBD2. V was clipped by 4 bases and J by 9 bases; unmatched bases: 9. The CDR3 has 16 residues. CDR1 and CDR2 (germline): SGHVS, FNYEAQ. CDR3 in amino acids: CASSYRGLAGVSEQFF. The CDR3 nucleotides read TGTGCCAGCAGCTACAGAGGACTAGCGGGAGTGAGTGAGCAGTTCTTC.

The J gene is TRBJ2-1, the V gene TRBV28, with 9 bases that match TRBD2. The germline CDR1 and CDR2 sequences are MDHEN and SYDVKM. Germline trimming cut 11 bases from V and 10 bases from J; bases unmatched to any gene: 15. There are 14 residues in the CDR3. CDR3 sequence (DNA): TGTGCCTGCAAAGGGGCTAGCGGGAATGTAGAGCAGTTCTTC. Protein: CACKGASGNVEQFF.

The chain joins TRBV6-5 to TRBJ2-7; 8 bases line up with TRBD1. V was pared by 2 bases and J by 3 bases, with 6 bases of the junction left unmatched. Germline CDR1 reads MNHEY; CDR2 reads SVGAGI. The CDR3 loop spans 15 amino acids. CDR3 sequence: CASSYTGTGDYEQYF. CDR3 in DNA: TGTGCCAGCAGTTACACCGGGACAGGAGACTACGAGCAGTACTTC.

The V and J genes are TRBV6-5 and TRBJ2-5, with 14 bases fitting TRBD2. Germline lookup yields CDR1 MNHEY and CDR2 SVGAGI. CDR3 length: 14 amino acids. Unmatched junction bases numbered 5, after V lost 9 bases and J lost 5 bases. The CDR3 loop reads CASRLAGGPETQYF. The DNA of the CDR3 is TGTGCCAGTCGACTAGCGGGAGGGCCGGAGACCCAGTACTTC.

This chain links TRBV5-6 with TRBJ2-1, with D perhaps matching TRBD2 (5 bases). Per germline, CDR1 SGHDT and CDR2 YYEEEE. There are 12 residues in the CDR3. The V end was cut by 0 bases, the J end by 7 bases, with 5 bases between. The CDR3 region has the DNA TGTGCCAGCAGCTTGGTAGCGAATGAGCAGTTCTTC. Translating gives CASSLVANEQFF.

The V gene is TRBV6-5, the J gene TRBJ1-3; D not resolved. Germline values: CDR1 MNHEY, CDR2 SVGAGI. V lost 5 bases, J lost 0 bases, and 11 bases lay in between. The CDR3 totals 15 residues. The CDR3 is CASSIASSSGNTIYF. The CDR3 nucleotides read TGTGCCAGCAGTATCGCGTCTAGCTCTGGAAACACCATATATTTT.